Below are 27 T cell receptor beta chains sequenced from a single sample in a study of T-cell memory formation after mild COVID-19. In TCRdb, the 5' RACE reads were re-called with MiXCR into one record per CDR3 protein. The sample lists hundreds of thousands of distinct CDR3 sequences, under 15% seen once, with about 20% in the top ten. Sequencing was carried out using PBMCs or a T cell subset sorted from them (not recorded which). The receptors shown here come from a man younger than 35 who had mild COVID-19 (a few samples of this study predate the infection). Cell type and time point are not known.

The J gene is TRBJ1-4, the V gene TRBV7-2, with D possibly matching TRBD1 (5 bases). CDR1 is SGHTA and CDR2 is FQGNSA in the germline V gene. The CDR3 length is 13 residues. Trimming left V 4 bases short and J 7 bases short, with 10 bases between. CDR3 DNA sequence: TGTGCCAGCAGCTCTCGAGGGGTTGAAAAACTGTTTTTT. Translated: CASSSRGVEKLFF.

This clonotype was counted only a few times. This chain links TRBV21-1 with TRBJ2-3; the D segment call TRBD2 is taken from the table without a DNA check. TRBV21-1 has pseudogene status. CDR3 length: 15 amino acids. The CDR3 loop is CASSKALAGADTQYF. CDR3 in DNA: TGTGCCAGCAGCAAAGCGCTAGCGGGGGCAGATACGCAGTATTTT.

This clonotype was observed a handful of times. The V gene is TRBV29-1, the J gene TRBJ1-5; TRBD1 is a possible D gene (5 bases). The ends were cut back, 7 bases at V and 4 bases at J, with 11 bases in the middle. This CDR3 has 12 amino acids. Germline loops: CDR1 SQVTM, CDR2 ANQGSEA. CDR3 loop: CSGGDGNQPQHF. The DNA of the CDR3 is TGCAGCGGAGGGGACGGTAATCAGCCCCAGCATTTT. Variable domain in full (rest from reference TRBV29-1 and TRBJ1-5): SAVISQKPSRDICQRGTSLTIQCQVDSQVTMMFWYRQQPGQSLTLIATANQGSEATYESGFVIDKFPISRPNLTFSTLTVSNMSPEDSSIYLCSGGDGNQPQHFGDGTRLSIL.

The chain recombines TRBV5-1 with TRBJ1-1; D gene ambiguous. Per germline, CDR1 SGHRS and CDR2 YFSETQ. CDR3 length: 18 amino acids. V was clipped by 0 bases and J by 1 base, with 19 bases between them. The DNA for the CDR3 is TGCGCCAGCAGCTTGGATTCTTATTTGGTACCGCGGAACACTGAAGCTTTCTTT. Translating gives CASSLDSYLVPRNTEAFF.

This rearrangement joins TRBV6-5 to TRBJ1-2; weak D call: TRBD1 (5 bases). Germline V CDR1 and CDR2: MNHEY, SVGAGI. The CDR3 sequence is 15 residues long. V was trimmed by 0 bases and J by 8 bases, leaving 16 bases between them. CDR3 nucleotides: TGTGCCAGCAGTTACTCGTTGAGGGGTTGGGACGGCTACACCTTC. Encoded protein: CASSYSLRGWDGYTF.

The chain uses TRBV7-7 and TRBJ2-5; D is perhaps TRBD1 (6 bases). V was pared by 3 bases and J by 4 bases, with 15 bases between. The CDR3 length is 15 residues. Germline assignment: CDR1 SSHAT and CDR2 FNYEAQ (reference sequence). The CDR3 region is CASSLSAGVRETQYF. CDR3 DNA sequence: TGTGCCAGCAGCTTGTCGGCAGGGGTTAGAGAGACCCAGTACTTC.

The CDR3 loop reads CASSSPVVGSYNEQFF. The DNA for the CDR3 is TGTGCCAGCAGCTCACCCGTGGTGGGCTCCTACAATGAGCAGTTCTTC. J is TRBJ2-1 and V is TRBV7-2, with D unresolved. CDR1 is SGHTA and CDR2 is FQGNSA in the germline V gene. V lost 4 bases, J lost 0 bases, and 13 bases lay in between. This CDR3 spans 16 amino acids.

This clonotype was counted ten times or more. The CDR3 loop is CASRALGNEQFF. The CDR3 nucleotides read TGTGCCAGCAGGGCTCTGGGGAATGAGCAGTTCTTC. The chain joins TRBV12-3 or TRBV12-4 to TRBJ2-1, with D hard to call. The CDR3 is 12 amino acids. With 6 bases removed from V and 7 bases from J, the gap between germline ends came to 10 bases.

The chain is built from TRBV6-5 and TRBJ1-4; D is unclear. The CDR3 spans 14 residues. V dropped 0 bases and J dropped 2 bases, with 4 bases sitting between them. Germline V gives CDR1 MNHEY, CDR2 SVGAGI. CDR3 coding DNA: TGTGCCAGCAGTTACTCTCCTACTAATGAAAAACTGTTTTTT. Amino acids: CASSYSPTNEKLFF.

In its sample, this clonotype was seen a few times. J is TRBJ1-2 and V is TRBV10-2; D is undetermined. Germline V CDR1 and CDR2: WSHSY, SAAADI. The V end was cut by 2 bases, the J end by 6 bases, with 10 bases between. The CDR3 sequence is 13 residues long. The CDR3 loop is CASSEDVRDGYTF. DNA for the CDR3: TGCGCCAGCAGTGAGGACGTCCGCGATGGCTACACCTTC.

This clonotype was observed a handful of times. This sequence joins TRBV12-3 or TRBV12-4 and TRBJ2-3; D may match TRBD1 or TRBD2 (6 bases each). The CDR3 is 15 residues long. Trimming pared 4 bases from V and 5 bases from J, leaving 16 bases between. The CDR3 is CASSWGAAWEDTQYF. Written as DNA, the CDR3 is TGTGCCAGCAGTTGGGGGGCCGCTTGGGAAGATACGCAGTATTTT.

This clonotype was detected only a few times. This sequence joins TRBV6-2 or TRBV6-3 and TRBJ2-7; D may be TRBD1 (6 bases). The V gene's germline CDR1 is MNHEY and CDR2 SVGEGT. The germline V and J ends were trimmed by 5 bases and 4 bases, with 12 bases remaining between them. This CDR3 is 13 amino acids long. DNA of the CDR3: TGTGCCAGCAGTACGGACAGCTGGTACGAGCAGTACGTC. Translating gives CASSTDSWYEQYV.

This clonotype was counted many times. The chain carries TRBV7-2 and TRBJ1-4; D remains ambiguous. Germline assignment: CDR1 SGHTA and CDR2 FQGNSA. Trimming removed 6 bases at V and 5 bases at J, with 13 bases between. This CDR3 contains 14 residues. The CDR3 DNA sequence: TGTGCCAGCAGTATAACAGCTACCAATGAAAAACTGTTTTTT. Amino acid sequence: CASSITATNEKLFF.

This chain uses TRBV18 with TRBJ2-1, with 9 bases lining up with TRBD1. The CDR3 loop spans 15 amino acids. V was pared by 4 bases and J by 7 bases, with 8 bases of the junction left unmatched. Looked up from germline, CDR1 is KGHSH and CDR2 is LQKENI. DNA for the CDR3: TGTGCCAGCTCACAAGTCGGGACAGGGATGAATGAGCAGTTCTTC. Amino acid sequence: CASSQVGTGMNEQFF. Full variable domain (outside the CDR3, taken from reference TRBV18 and TRBJ2-1): NAGVMQNPRHLVRRRGQEARLRCSPMKGHSHVYWYRQLPEEGLKFMVYLQKENIIDESGMPKERFSAEFPKEGPSILRIQQVVRGDSAAYFCASSQVGTGMNEQFFGPGTRLTVL.

This clonotype was observed a handful of times. The CDR3 loop reads CATSDPQDTDTQYF. The CDR3 DNA reads as TGTGCCACCAGTGATCCACAGGACACAGATACGCAGTATTTT. This chain joins TRBV24-1 and TRBJ2-3; a possible D gene is TRBD1 (5 bases). This CDR3 is built from 14 residues. V gave up 3 bases and J gave up 2 bases, with 8 bases separating them. Germline V gene sequence: CDR1 KGHDR, CDR2 SFDVKD.

This clonotype was counted many times. V is TRBV9 and J is TRBJ2-1; 8 nucleotides match TRBD2. This CDR3 is built from 15 residues. Germline CDR1 reads SGDLS; CDR2 reads YYNGEE. Trimming took 7 bases from V and 5 from J; bases not matched to a gene: 11. The CDR3 sequence is CASGGGAGADNEQFF. The CDR3 bases are TGTGCCAGCGGAGGGGGAGCGGGGGCCGACAATGAGCAGTTCTTC.

This clonotype appeared a few times. CDR3 nucleotides: TGCGCCAGCAGCCAGGCGTTTGGGGCAGCAGATACGCAGTATTTT. Protein: CASSQAFGAADTQYF. This sequence joins TRBV4-3 and TRBJ2-3, with a tentative D call TRBD1 (5 bases). V lost 3 bases and J 4 bases, leaving 14 bases between the germline ends. Germline V gene sequence: CDR1 LGHNA, CDR2 YSLEER. The CDR3 totals 15 residues.

This chain connects TRBV5-4 to TRBJ2-7; 7 positions match TRBD1. Germline V gene lookup returns CDR1 SGHNT and CDR2 YYREEE (reference sequence). Losses at the gene ends were 4 bases for V and 2 bases for J; bases not matched to a gene: 9. The CDR3 runs 15 residues. The CDR3: CASSVTGAVAYEQYF. In DNA form, the CDR3 reads TGTGCCAGCAGCGTCACAGGGGCCGTAGCCTACGAGCAGTACTTC.

This clonotype occurred many times. This chain connects TRBV12-3 or TRBV12-4 to TRBJ1-1, with 10 nucleotides matching TRBD1. This CDR3 has 16 residues. With V trimmed by 5 bases and J by 3 bases, 9 bases remained unmatched. CDR3 residues: CASSDRGRRVDTEAFF. In DNA form, the CDR3 reads TGTGCCAGCAGTGACAGGGGGCGAAGGGTGGACACTGAAGCTTTCTTT.

This clonotype was recorded a few times. The V call is TRBV12-5, the J call TRBJ1-5; the match to TRBD1 covers 8 bases. This CDR3 has 16 residues. Germline V gives CDR1 LGHNT, CDR2 FRNRAP. The J segment lost 4 bases and the V segment lost 8 bases, leaving 13 bases of the junction unmatched. In DNA, the CDR3 is TGTGCTAGTCAAATTCGGGCCGGGACAGGAAATCAGCCCCAGCATTTT. It specifies CASQIRAGTGNQPQHF.

The chain links TRBV5-5 to TRBJ2-7; D is unclear. The V end was cut by 3 bases, the J end by 5 bases, with 18 bases between. From germline, CDR1 is SGHKS and CDR2 YYEKEE (reference sequence). The length of the CDR3 is 15 residues. In nucleotides, the CDR3 is TGTGCCAGCAGCTGGAGCCCCCCATCAAGGCACGAGCAGTACGTC. It specifies CASSWSPPSRHEQYV.

This clonotype has a handful of counts. The chain carries TRBV19 and TRBJ2-3; D is possibly TRBD1 or TRBD2 (5 bases each). This CDR3 is built from 15 residues. The V gene lost 5 bases and the J gene lost 0 bases, with 12 bases spanning the gap. Germline V gene lookup returns CDR1 LNHDA and CDR2 SQIVND (reference sequence). This CDR3 is CASSAPWGSTDTQYF. DNA of the CDR3: TGTGCCAGTAGTGCGCCTTGGGGGAGCACAGATACGCAGTATTTT.

This clonotype was counted only a few times. The CDR3 DNA is TGTGCCAGCAGTTTTTTGGGACAGAACTATGGCTACACCTTC. Protein product: CASSFLGQNYGYTF. The chain combines TRBV12-3 or TRBV12-4 with TRBJ1-2, with TRBD1 identical over 7 bases. The CDR3 totals 14 residues. The trim removed 3 bases at V and 2 bases at J, leaving 3 bases unmatched.

This clonotype was found many times. V usage is TRBV7-9 and J usage is TRBJ2-3, with D uncertain. Trimming left V 1 base short and J 8 bases short, with 10 bases between. CDR1 and CDR2 (germline): SEHNR, FQNEAQ (reference sequence). This CDR3 spans 13 amino acids. The CDR3 protein is CASSLGPSGTQYF. The CDR3 coding sequence is TGTGCCAGCAGCTTAGGGCCTTCGGGTACGCAGTATTTT. The full variable domain, its missing parts supplied by reference TRBV7-9 and TRBJ2-3, is DTGVSQNPRHKITKRGQNVTFRCDPISEHNRLYWYRQTLGQGPEFLTYFQNEAQLEKSRLLSDRFSAERPKGSFSTLEIQRTEQGDSAMYLCASSLGPSGTQYFGPGTRLTVL.

This sequence joins TRBV19 and TRBJ2-5, with 12 bases matching TRBD2. Germline values: CDR1 LNHDA, CDR2 SQIVND (reference sequence). The CDR3 covers 16 residues. V trimming: 4 bases; J trimming: 3 bases; junction bases outside the gene matches: 6. In DNA, the CDR3 is TGTGCCAGTAGTAGCCCGAGGACTAGCGGGGAAGAGACCCAGTACTTC. Its protein product is CASSSPRTSGEETQYF.

The table lists this clonotype with a few counts. V usage is TRBV6-5 and J usage is TRBJ1-1; D might be TRBD1 (5 bases). The ends were cut back, 0 bases at V and 4 bases at J, with 12 bases in the middle. The CDR3 has 15 residues. Germline V gives CDR1 MNHEY, CDR2 SVGAGI. DNA for the CDR3: TGTGCCAGCAGTTACTCGGGGGGTCTCGGCACTGAAGCTTTCTTT. Protein product: CASSYSGGLGTEAFF.

The J gene is TRBJ2-5, the V gene TRBV2, with D perhaps TRBD1 or TRBD2 (5 bases each). V gave up 6 bases and J gave up 0 bases, with 23 bases separating them. The CDR3 is made up of 18 amino acids. CDR1 SNHLY and CDR2 FYNNEI come from the germline V gene. The CDR3 spells CASSGALDNRKYQETQYF. DNA for the CDR3: TGTGCCAGCAGCGGGGCCCTGGACAATAGGAAGTACCAAGAGACCCAGTACTTC.